This T cell receptor (beta chain) was captured in a study of blood T cell repertoires in COVID-19. Study details: In each case, the material was cDNA or gDNA derived from T cells, B-cell-depleted T cells, or PBMCs.

Enrolled during active infection, Seattle patients were then followed longitudinally. Losses at the gene ends were 4 bases for V and 5 bases for J; bases not matched to a gene: 6. Germline CDR1 reads LGHNA; CDR2 reads YNFKEQ. The CDR3 is 14 residues long. In the source study's methods: Amplification of reference gene primers provided the estimated nucleated cell counts. Sequencing was performed with immunoSEQ multiplex PCR; in TCRdb, only in-frame clones are kept and a portion is missing. V and J calls and clone size are as listed in that table; D and trimming were resolved from the DNA. The sample contains around 360,000 clones, 80% to 90% of which appear only once.

The specimen was peripheral blood. The clonotype comes from a woman aged 30 to 39 with COVID-19, enrolled during active disease. The chain uses TRBV4-2 and TRBJ2-5, with TRBD2 matching over 8 bases. CDR3 protein: CASSLTGGQETQYF. The CDR3, as DNA: TGTGCCAGCAGCCTAACGGGAGGGCAGGAGACCCAGTACTTC.